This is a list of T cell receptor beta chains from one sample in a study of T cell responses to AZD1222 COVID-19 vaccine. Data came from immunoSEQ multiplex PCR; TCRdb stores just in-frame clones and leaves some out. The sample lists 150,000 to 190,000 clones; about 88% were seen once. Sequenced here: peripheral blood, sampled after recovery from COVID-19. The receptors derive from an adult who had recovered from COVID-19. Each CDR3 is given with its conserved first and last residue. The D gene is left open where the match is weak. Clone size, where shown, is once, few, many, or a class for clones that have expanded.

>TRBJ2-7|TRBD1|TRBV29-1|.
CSVPVQGAGEQYF
TGCAGCGTTCCTGTCCAGGGGGCAGGGGAGCAGTACTTC
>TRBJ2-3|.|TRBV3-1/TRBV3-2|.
CASSYREGTQYF
TGTGCCAGCAGCTACAGGGAAGGTACGCAGTATTTT
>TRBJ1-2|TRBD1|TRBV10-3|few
CAIPGGELGYGYTF
TGTGCCATCCCAGGGGGGGAGCTGGGCTATGGCTACACCTTC
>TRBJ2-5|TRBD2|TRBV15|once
CATSSTGGQETQYF
TGTGCCACCAGCAGCACGGGGGGACAAGAGACCCAGTACTTC
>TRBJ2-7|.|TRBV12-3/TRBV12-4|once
CASSLFSGEQYF
TGTGCCAGCAGTTTGTTTTCCGGGGAGCAGTACTTC
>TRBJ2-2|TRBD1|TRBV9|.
CASSPRQGAGELFF
TGTGCCAGCAGCCCCCGACAGGGGGCCGGGGAGCTGTTTTTT
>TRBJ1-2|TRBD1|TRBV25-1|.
CASSRGDRGLGGYTF
TGTGCCAGCAGTAGAGGGGACAGGGGGCTGGGTGGCTACACCTTC
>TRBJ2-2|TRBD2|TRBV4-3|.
CASSQDVRGRTGELFF
TGCGCCAGCAGCCAAGATGTGCGGGGGAGAACCGGGGAGCTGTTTTTT
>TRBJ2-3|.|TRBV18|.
CASSPVGGPITDSTDTQYF
TGTGCCAGCTCACCGGTCGGGGGCCCTATAACGGATAGCACAGATACGCAGTATTTT
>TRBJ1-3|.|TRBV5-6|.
CASSPLGPGNTIYF
TGTGCCAGCAGCCCGCTAGGGCCGGGGAACACCATATATTTT
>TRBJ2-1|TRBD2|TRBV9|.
CASASVGGTSGRYNEQFF
TGTGCCAGTGCCTCGGTGGGGGGGACTAGCGGTAGATACAATGAGCAGTTCTTC